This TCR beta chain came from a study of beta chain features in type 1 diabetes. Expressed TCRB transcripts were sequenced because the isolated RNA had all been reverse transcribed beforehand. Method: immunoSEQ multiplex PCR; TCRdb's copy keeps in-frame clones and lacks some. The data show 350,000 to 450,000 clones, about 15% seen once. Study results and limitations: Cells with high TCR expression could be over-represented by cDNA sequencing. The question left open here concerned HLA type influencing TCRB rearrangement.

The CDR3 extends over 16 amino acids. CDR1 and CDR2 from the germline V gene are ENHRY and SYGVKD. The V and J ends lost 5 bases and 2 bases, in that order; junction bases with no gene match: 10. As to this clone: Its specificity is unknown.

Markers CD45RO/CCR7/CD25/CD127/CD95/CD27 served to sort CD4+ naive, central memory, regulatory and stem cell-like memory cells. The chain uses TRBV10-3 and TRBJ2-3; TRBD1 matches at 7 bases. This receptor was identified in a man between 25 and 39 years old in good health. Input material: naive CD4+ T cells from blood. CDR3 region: CAISKTRDSSTDTQYF. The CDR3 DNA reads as TGTGCCATCAGTAAAACCCGGGACAGCTCCACAGATACGCAGTATTTT.